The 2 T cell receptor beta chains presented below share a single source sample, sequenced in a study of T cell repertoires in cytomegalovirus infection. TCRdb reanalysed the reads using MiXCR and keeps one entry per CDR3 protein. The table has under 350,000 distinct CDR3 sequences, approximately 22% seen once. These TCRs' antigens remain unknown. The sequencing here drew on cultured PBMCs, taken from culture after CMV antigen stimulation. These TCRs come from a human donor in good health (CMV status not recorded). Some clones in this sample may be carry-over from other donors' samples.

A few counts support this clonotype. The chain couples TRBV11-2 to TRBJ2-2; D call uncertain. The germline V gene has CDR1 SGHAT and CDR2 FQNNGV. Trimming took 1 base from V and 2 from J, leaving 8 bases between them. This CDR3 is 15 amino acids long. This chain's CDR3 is CASSLVGRNTGELFF. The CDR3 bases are TGTGCCAGCAGCTTAGTCGGAAGAAACACCGGGGAGCTGTTTTTT.

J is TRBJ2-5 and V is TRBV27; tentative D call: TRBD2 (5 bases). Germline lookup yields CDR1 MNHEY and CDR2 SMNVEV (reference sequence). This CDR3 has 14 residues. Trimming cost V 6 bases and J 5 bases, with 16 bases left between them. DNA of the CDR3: TGTGCCAGCAGACCTCGACCGGAGGCGGAGACCCAGTACTTC. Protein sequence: CASRPRPEAETQYF.